Shown below are 22 T cell receptor beta chains from a single sample sequenced in a study of cytomegalovirus exposure and HLA in healthy donors. Primers: 60 Vbeta forward and 13 Jbeta reverse. Profiled with immunoSEQ multiplex PCR; TCRdb holds only in-frame clones, not every one. The sample has 100,000 to 150,000 clones, around 75% seen once. Sequencing was done on a sample of PBMCs. These receptors all come from a woman aged 50 to 60 in good health and CMV-seronegative.

CDR3 protein: CASSSRGNTIYF. The CDR3 coding sequence is TGTGCCAGCAGTTCTAGGGGAAACACCATATATTTT. This chain uses TRBV28 with TRBJ1-3; D not resolved. This CDR3 is built from 12 residues. The V gene's germline CDR1 is MDHEN and CDR2 SYDVKM. Between the trimmed V and J ends, which lost 4 bases and 4 bases, there was a span of 5 bases.

This clone was recorded a few times. The chain couples TRBV7-3 to TRBJ2-3; 7 bases fit TRBD2. Germline trimming cut 3 bases from V and 3 bases from J; bases unmatched to any gene: 9. This CDR3 contains 16 residues. Germline loops: CDR1 SGHTA, CDR2 FQGTGA. CDR3 nucleotides: TGTGCCAGCAGCTTGCGATGGGGGGAGGGGACAGATACGCAGTATTTT. The encoded protein is CASSLRWGEGTDTQYF. The full variable domain, completed using reference TRBV7-3 and TRBJ2-3, is GAGVSQTPSNKVTEKGKYVELRCDPISGHTALYWYRQSLGQGPEFLIYFQGTGAADDSGLPNDRFFAVRPEGSVSTLKIQRTERGDSAVYLCASSLRWGEGTDTQYFGPGTRLTVL.

Remarks on this clone: In this CDR3 the conserved last residue, phenylalanine or tryptophan, is missing, so a read error is likely. The CDR3 reads CASSNRGGSGQPQHL. In nucleotides, the CDR3 is TGTGCCAGCAGTAACCGCGGGGGGTCGGGTCAGCCCCAGCATCTT. This chain uses TRBV6-5 with TRBJ1-5; a possible D gene is TRBD1 (5 bases). CDR1 is MNHEY and CDR2 is SVGAGI in the germline V gene. Trimming stripped 5 bases from V and 6 bases from J, with 17 bases between. CDR3 length equals 15 residues.

This clone was seen only a few times. V is TRBV7-2 and J is TRBJ2-1; 12 bases align to TRBD2. V trimming: 5 bases; J trimming: 8 bases; junction bases outside the gene matches: 7. The germline gives CDR1 SGHTA, CDR2 FQGNSA. The CDR3 runs 15 residues. The DNA for the CDR3 is TGTGCCAGCAGCCTTTTGACTAGCGGGAGCGATGAGCAGTTCTTC. Translating it yields CASSLLTSGSDEQFF. Full variable domain (rest looked up from reference TRBV7-2 and TRBJ2-1): GAGVSQSPSNKVTEKGKDVELRCDPISGHTALYWYRQSLGQGLEFLIYFQGNSAPDKSGLPSDRFSAERTGGSVSTLTIQRTQQEDSAVYLCASSLLTSGSDEQFFGPGTRLTVL.

This sequence joins TRBV30 and TRBJ2-7; D might be TRBD2 (6 bases). Germline lookup yields CDR1 GTSNPN and CDR2 SVGIG (reference sequence). The CDR3 is 13 amino acids. Trimming removed 5 bases at V and 1 base at J, with 12 bases between. The CDR3 DNA sequence: TGTGCCTGGGAGGTTGGGACTTCCTACGAGCAGTACTTC. Translation gives CAWEVGTSYEQYF.

This sequence joins TRBV6-1 and TRBJ2-1; no clear D gene. V was cut by 6 bases and J by 0 bases, with 9 bases left in between. The CDR3 runs to 14 residues. Germline lookup yields CDR1 MNHNS and CDR2 SASEGT. This chain's CDR3 is CASRNLGSYNEQFF. CDR3 bases: TGTGCCAGCAGAAATCTCGGCTCCTACAATGAGCAGTTCTTC.

The chain uses TRBV30 and TRBJ2-1, with 12 bases that match TRBD2. Per germline, CDR1 GTSNPN and CDR2 SVGIG (reference sequence). The CDR3 extends over 15 amino acids. The ends lost 2 bases at V and 5 bases at J; junction bases unmatched: 4. The CDR3 here is CAWSIRTSGNNEQFF. The CDR3 bases are TGTGCCTGGAGTATCCGGACTAGCGGGAACAATGAGCAGTTCTTC.

On this clone: At the DNA level, this CDR3 is encoded by other sequences in the same sample as well. The rearrangement joins TRBV7-9 to TRBJ1-1; D unresolved. Germline V gene sequence: CDR1 SEHNR, CDR2 FQNEAQ (reference sequence). Trimming stripped 1 base from V and 1 base from J, with 7 bases between. There are 14 residues in the CDR3. CDR3 in amino acids: CASSLEGANTEAFF. The CDR3 DNA reads TGTGCCAGCAGCTTAGAGGGAGCGAACACTGAAGCTTTCTTT.

V gene TRBV27 combines with J gene TRBJ1-1; 12 bases agree with TRBD1. The CDR3 runs 22 residues. Per germline, CDR1 MNHEY and CDR2 SMNVEV (reference sequence). Trimming at V came to 6 bases and at J to 4 bases, leaving 27 bases not matched to a gene. The CDR3 coding sequence is TGTGCCAGCAGCCCAGGGACCGGGACAGGGGGCGTTCGGGGTTCGAGTTCCACTGAAGCTTTCTTT. Protein: CASSPGTGTGGVRGSSSTEAFF.

The J gene is TRBJ2-5, the V gene TRBV28, with 8 nucleotides matching TRBD2. The CDR3 totals 16 residues. The ends lost 2 bases at V and 7 bases at J; junction bases unmatched: 12. Germline assignment: CDR1 MDHEN and CDR2 SYDVKM. CDR3 sequence (DNA): TGTGCCAGCAGTTTAACGTCTAGCGGGTGGATAGGGACCCAGTACTTC. Translation gives CASSLTSSGWIGTQYF.

CDR3 in amino acids: CASSPSILAGNIQYF. CDR3 nucleotide sequence: TGTGCCAGCAGCCCCAGTATCCTAGCGGGAAACATTCAGTACTTC. V usage is TRBV11-2 and J usage is TRBJ2-4, with 8 bases matching TRBD2. Germline loops: CDR1 SGHAT, CDR2 FQNNGV. The CDR3 totals 15 residues. V was clipped by 5 bases and J by 6 bases; unmatched bases: 9.

CDR3: CASKKTAGAEAFF. CDR3 nucleotides: TGTGCCAGCAAAAAAACAGCGGGAGCTGAAGCTTTCTTT. The chain carries TRBV28 and TRBJ1-1, with D uncertain. CDR3 length: 13 amino acids. Germline lookup yields CDR1 MDHEN and CDR2 SYDVKM. Trimming pared 7 bases from V and 6 bases from J, leaving 15 bases between.

The DNA of the CDR3 is TGTGCCTGGAGTCAGGGGGGCAGCGAGCAGTACTTC. Its protein is CAWSQGGSEQYF. This chain connects TRBV30 to TRBJ2-7, with D maybe TRBD1 (7 bases). Germline CDR1 GTSNPN, CDR2 SVGIG (reference sequence). The CDR3 is 12 amino acids. The germline V and J ends were trimmed by 2 bases and 6 bases, with 11 bases remaining between them. Full variable domain (outside the CDR3, taken from reference TRBV30 and TRBJ2-7): SQTIHQWPATLVQPVGSPLSLECTVEGTSNPNLYWYRQAAGRGLQLLFYSVGIGQISSEVPQNLSASRPQDRQFILSSKKLLLSDSGFYLCAWSQGGSEQYFGPGTRLTVT.

J is TRBJ2-7 and V is TRBV9, with 11 bases fitting TRBD1. This CDR3 region has 15 residues. V shed 2 bases and J 3 bases; nucleotides not matched to a gene: 4. Germline V gene sequence: CDR1 SGDLS, CDR2 YYNGEE. The CDR3 DNA follows: TGTGCCAGCAGCGTCGGGACAGGGGGGGGCTACGAGCAGTACTTC. Its translation: CASSVGTGGGYEQYF.

Regarding this clone: Relative to the germline gene, one junction end is altered; a read error may explain this. The rearrangement links TRBV7-9 to TRBJ2-3, with 10 nucleotides matching TRBD2. This CDR3 has 17 amino acids. Germline CDR1 reads SEHNR; CDR2 reads FQNEAQ (reference sequence). The CDR3 spells CSSSPGLAVLSTDTQYF. DNA of the CDR3: TGTTCCAGCAGCCCCGGACTAGCGGTCCTTAGCACAGATACGCAGTATTTT.

The chain joins TRBV5-4 to TRBJ1-1; D perhaps matches TRBD1 (5 bases). CDR1 SGHNT and CDR2 YYREEE come from the germline V gene (reference sequence). This CDR3 comprises 13 residues. V gave up 2 bases and J gave up 5 bases, with 10 bases separating them. In DNA, the CDR3 is TGTGCCAGCAGCTTTTCCGGGGGTACTGAAGCTTTCTTT. This sequence encodes CASSFSGGTEAFF.

The genes are TRBV28 and TRBJ1-5; no clear D. CDR1 is MDHEN, CDR2 SYDVKM, per germline. Trimming took off 6 bases at V and 0 bases at J, with 6 bases between the two ends. The CDR3 consists of 13 residues. CDR3 protein: CASRIYSNQPQHF. CDR3 nucleotides: TGTGCCAGCAGAATTTATAGCAATCAGCCCCAGCATTTT. The whole variable domain, remainder taken from reference TRBV28 and TRBJ1-5, is DVKVTQSSRYLVKRTGEKVFLECVQDMDHENMFWYRQDPGLGLRLIYFSYDVKMKEKGDIPEGYSVSREKKERFSLILESASTNQTSMYLCASRIYSNQPQHFGDGTRLSIL.

This clone was seen more than once but under ten times. V and J are TRBV27 and TRBJ2-1; no reliable D call. The CDR3 runs to 14 residues. Germline lookup yields CDR1 MNHEY and CDR2 SMNVEV (reference sequence). The V and J ends lost 5 bases and 8 bases respectively, with 16 bases between them. The CDR3: CASSHRPARDEQFF. The CDR3 DNA is TGTGCCAGCAGTCATAGACCGGCTCGGGATGAGCAGTTCTTC.

DNA of the CDR3: TGTGCCAGCAGTGCGACTAGCGGGTCCCACAATGAGCAGTTCTTC. Protein product: CASSATSGSHNEQFF. The rearrangement uses TRBV6-5 and TRBJ2-1; 10 bases map to TRBD2. The length of the CDR3 is 15 residues. The V and J ends lost 5 bases and 5 bases, in that order; junction bases with no gene match: 6. The germline V gene has CDR1 MNHEY and CDR2 SVGAGI.

The chain carries TRBV28 and TRBJ1-5; TRBD1 is a possible D gene (5 bases). Trimming cost V 5 bases and J 0 bases, with 5 bases left between them. This CDR3 has 13 amino acids. Germline assignment: CDR1 MDHEN and CDR2 SYDVKM. CDR3: CASSTGSNQPQHF. DNA for the CDR3: TGTGCCAGCAGTACAGGTAGCAATCAGCCCCAGCATTTT.

The rearrangement uses TRBV18 and TRBJ2-1; 7 nucleotides agree with TRBD2. The CDR3 totals 15 residues. CDR1 is KGHSH and CDR2 is LQKENI in the germline V gene. V gave up 3 bases and J gave up 0 bases; unmatched junction bases: 2. CDR3 loop: CASSPGGYSYNEQFF. Written as DNA, the CDR3 is TGTGCCAGCTCACCGGGGGGGTACTCCTACAATGAGCAGTTCTTC.

The V gene is TRBV5-5, the J gene TRBJ2-2; D might be TRBD2 (6 bases). Germline CDR1 reads SGHKS; CDR2 reads YYEKEE (reference sequence). V was cut by 0 bases and J by 6 bases, with 15 bases left in between. This CDR3 is 16 amino acids long. For the CDR3, the DNA is TGTGCCAGCAGCTTGGGGGGGACTCTTTCCTCCGGGGAGCTGTTTTTT. It codes for CASSLGGTLSSGELFF.